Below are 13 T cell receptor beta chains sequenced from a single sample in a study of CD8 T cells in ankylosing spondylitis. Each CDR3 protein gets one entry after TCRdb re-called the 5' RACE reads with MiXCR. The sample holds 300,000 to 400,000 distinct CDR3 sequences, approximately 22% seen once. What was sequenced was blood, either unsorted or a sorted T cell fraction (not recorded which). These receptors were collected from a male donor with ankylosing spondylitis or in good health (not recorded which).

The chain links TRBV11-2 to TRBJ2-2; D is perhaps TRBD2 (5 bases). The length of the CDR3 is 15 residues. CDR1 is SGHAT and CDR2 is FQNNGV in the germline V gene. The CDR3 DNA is TGTGCTACTACCCCCCTTGAGGGTAGCATCGGGGAGCTGTTTTTT. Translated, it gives CATTPLEGSIGELFF.

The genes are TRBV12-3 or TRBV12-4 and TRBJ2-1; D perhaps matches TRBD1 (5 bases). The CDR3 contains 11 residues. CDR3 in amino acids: CGTGAPNEQFF. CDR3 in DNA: TGTGGAACAGGTGCTCCCAATGAGCAGTTCTTC.

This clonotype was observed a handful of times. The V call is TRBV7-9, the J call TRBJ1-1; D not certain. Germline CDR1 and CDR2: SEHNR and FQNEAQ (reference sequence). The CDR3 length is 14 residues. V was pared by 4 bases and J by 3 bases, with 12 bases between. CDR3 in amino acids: CASSYDGRYTEAFF. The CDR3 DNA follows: TGTGCCAGCAGCTACGACGGACGTTACACTGAAGCTTTCTTT.

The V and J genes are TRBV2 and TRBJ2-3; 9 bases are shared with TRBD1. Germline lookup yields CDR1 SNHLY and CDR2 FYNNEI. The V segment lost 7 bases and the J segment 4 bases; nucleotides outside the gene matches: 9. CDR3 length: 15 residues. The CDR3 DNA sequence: TGTGCCAGCAAAGATCGGGACAGGGCTTCAGATACGCAGTATTTT. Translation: CASKDRDRASDTQYF.

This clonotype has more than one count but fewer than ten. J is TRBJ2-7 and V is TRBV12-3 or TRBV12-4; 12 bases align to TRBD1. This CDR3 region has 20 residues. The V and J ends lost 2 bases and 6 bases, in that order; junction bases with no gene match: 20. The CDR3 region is CASSLIYYSVAGQGASEQYF. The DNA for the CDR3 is TGTGCCAGCAGTTTAATTTATTACTCTGTTGCGGGACAGGGGGCCTCCGAGCAGTACTTC.

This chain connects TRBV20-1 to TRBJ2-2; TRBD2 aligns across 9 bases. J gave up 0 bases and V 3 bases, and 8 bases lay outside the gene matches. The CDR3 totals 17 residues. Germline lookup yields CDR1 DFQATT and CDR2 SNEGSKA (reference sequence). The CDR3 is CSARFRASGTNTGELFF. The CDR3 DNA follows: TGCAGTGCTAGGTTTAGGGCTAGCGGGACGAACACCGGGGAGCTGTTTTTT.

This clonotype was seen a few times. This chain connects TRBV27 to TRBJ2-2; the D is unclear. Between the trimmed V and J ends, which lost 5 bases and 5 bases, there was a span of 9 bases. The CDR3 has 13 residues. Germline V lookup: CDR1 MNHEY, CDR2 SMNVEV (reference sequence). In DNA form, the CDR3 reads TGTGCCAGCAGTGAAAGTGGGACCGGGGAGCTGTTTTTT. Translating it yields CASSESGTGELFF.

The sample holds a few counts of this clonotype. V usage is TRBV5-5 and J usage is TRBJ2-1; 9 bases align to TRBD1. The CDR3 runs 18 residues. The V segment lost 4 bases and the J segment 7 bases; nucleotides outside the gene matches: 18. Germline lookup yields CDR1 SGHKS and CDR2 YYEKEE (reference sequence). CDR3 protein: CASSAEYPGQGGRNEQFF. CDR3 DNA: TGTGCCAGCAGCGCGGAGTATCCGGGACAGGGAGGGCGGAATGAGCAGTTCTTC. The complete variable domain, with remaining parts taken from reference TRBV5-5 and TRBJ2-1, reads DAGVTQSPTHLIKTRGQQVTLRCSPISGHKSVSWYQQVLGQGPQFIFQYYEKEERGRGNFPDRFSARQFPNYSSELNVNALLLGDSALYLCASSAEYPGQGGRNEQFFGPGTRLTVL.

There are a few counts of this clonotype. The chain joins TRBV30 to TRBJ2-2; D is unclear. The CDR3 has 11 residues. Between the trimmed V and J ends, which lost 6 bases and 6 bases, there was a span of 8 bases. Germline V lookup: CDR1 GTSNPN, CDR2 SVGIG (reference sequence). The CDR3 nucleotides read TGTGCCTGCCAAGATCCCGGGGAGCTGTTTTTT. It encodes CACQDPGELFF.

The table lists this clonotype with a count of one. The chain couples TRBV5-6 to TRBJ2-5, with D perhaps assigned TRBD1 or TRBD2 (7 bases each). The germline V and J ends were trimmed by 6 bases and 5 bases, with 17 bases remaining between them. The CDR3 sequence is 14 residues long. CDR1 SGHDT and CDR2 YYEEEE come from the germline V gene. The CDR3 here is CASTSRGEGETQYF. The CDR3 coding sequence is TGTGCCAGCACTTCCAGGGGGGAGGGGGAGACCCAGTACTTC. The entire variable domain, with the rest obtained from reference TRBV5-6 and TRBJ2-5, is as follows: DAGVTQSPTHLIKTRGQQVTLRCSPKSGHDTVSWYQQALGQGPQFIFQYYEEEERQRGNFPDRFSGHQFPNYSSELNVNALLLGDSALYLCASTSRGEGETQYFGPGTRLLVL.

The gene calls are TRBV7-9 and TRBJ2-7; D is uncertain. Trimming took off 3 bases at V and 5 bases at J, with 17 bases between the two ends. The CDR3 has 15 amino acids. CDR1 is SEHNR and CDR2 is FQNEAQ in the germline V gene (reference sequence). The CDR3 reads CASSFHLGKSHEQYF. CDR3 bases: TGTGCCAGCAGCTTCCACCTGGGGAAGTCCCACGAGCAGTACTTC.

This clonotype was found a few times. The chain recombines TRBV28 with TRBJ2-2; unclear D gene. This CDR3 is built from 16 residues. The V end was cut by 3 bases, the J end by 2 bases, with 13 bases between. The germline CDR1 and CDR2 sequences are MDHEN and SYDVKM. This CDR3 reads CASSLGWSANTGELFF. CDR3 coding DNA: TGTGCCAGCAGTTTGGGGTGGTCGGCAAACACCGGGGAGCTGTTTTTT.

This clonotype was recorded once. The chain's CDR3 is CASSQDSPGEGLVDTNTQYF. CDR3 sequence (DNA): TGCGCCAGCAGCCAAGATTCGCCAGGAGAGGGACTAGTTGACACTAATACGCAGTATTTT. The V gene is TRBV4-1, the J gene TRBJ2-3, with 8 nucleotides matching TRBD2. There are 20 residues in the CDR3. V lost 0 bases and J lost 7; bases outside the gene matches: 21. Germline V gene sequence: CDR1 MGHRA, CDR2 YSYEKL.